Below are 18 T cell receptor beta chains sequenced from a single sample in a study of cytomegalovirus exposure and HLA in healthy donors. Primers: 60 Vbeta forward and 13 Jbeta reverse. Clones were sequenced by immunoSEQ multiplex PCR, and TCRdb holds only the in-frame ones, with some missing. The table shows 120,000 to 150,000 clones, with 75% to 80% occurring only once. The material sequenced was PBMCs. These receptors were taken from a woman aged 45-59 years in good health and CMV-seronegative.

The chain combines TRBV19 with TRBJ1-2, with D unresolved. The CDR3 is made up of 15 amino acids. The germline V gene encodes CDR1 LNHDA and CDR2 SQIVND (reference sequence). Trimming removed 0 bases from V and 3 bases from J, with 11 bases in between. CDR3 amino acids: CASSIEARRYYGYTF. The CDR3 DNA reads as TGTGCCAGTAGTATAGAGGCCAGGCGCTACTATGGCTACACCTTC.

In regard to this clone: One end of the junction varies from germline; a read error may be responsible. The chain has TRBV19 and TRBJ2-1, with TRBD2 as a possible D gene (5 bases). Per germline, CDR1 LNHDA and CDR2 SQIVND (reference sequence). The length of the CDR3 is 15 residues. The CDR3 loop is CASSISAGRYNERFF. The CDR3 nucleotides read TGTGCCAGTAGTATAAGTGCGGGCCGATACAATGAGCGGTTCTTC.

This clone was picked up one time. V usage is TRBV9 and J usage is TRBJ2-5; D not certain. TRBJ2-7 matches the DNA end more closely, so the J call is doubtful. CDR1 is SGDLS and CDR2 is YYNGEE in the germline V gene. This CDR3 has 11 residues. CDR3 DNA sequence: TGTGCCAGCAGCACCCCTTACGAGCAGTACTTC. Amino acids: CASSTPYEQYF.

This clone has a single count. CDR3 residues: CASSPNRQGVNTEAFF. DNA for the CDR3: TGTGCCAGCAGCCCAAACCGACAGGGTGTGAACACTGAAGCTTTCTTT. The gene calls are TRBV5-4 and TRBJ1-1, with 7 nucleotides matching TRBD1. Germline lookup yields CDR1 SGHNT and CDR2 YYREEE (reference sequence). CDR3 size: 16 residues. The trim removed 4 bases at V and 0 bases at J, leaving 9 bases unmatched. Complete variable domain (other parts from reference TRBV5-4 and TRBJ1-1): ETGVTQSPTHLIKTRGQQVTLRCSSQSGHNTVSWYQQALGQGPQFIFQYYREEENGRGNFPPRFSGLQFPNYSSELNVNALELDDSALYLCASSPNRQGVNTEAFFGQGTRLTVV.

V is TRBV13 and J is TRBJ2-2; D remains ambiguous. Germline CDR1 reads PRHDT; CDR2 reads FYEKMQ (reference sequence). This CDR3 has 12 residues. Trimming shortened V by 5 bases and J by 5 bases, and 6 bases separated the two germline ends. The CDR3 loop is CASSTRTGELFF. CDR3 sequence (DNA): TGTGCCAGCAGCACCAGAACCGGGGAGCTGTTTTTT. Full variable domain (missing parts from reference TRBV13 and TRBJ2-2): AAGVIQSPRHLIKEKRETATLKCYPIPRHDTVYWYQQGPGQDPQFLISFYEKMQSDKGSIPDRFSAQQFSDYHSELNMSSLELGDSALYFCASSTRTGELFFGEGSRLTVL.

This rearrangement joins TRBV7-2 to TRBJ2-3; D gene ambiguous. The ends were cut back, 3 bases at V and 4 bases at J, with 14 bases in the middle. The CDR3 runs to 15 residues. The germline V gene has CDR1 SGHTA and CDR2 FQGNSA. This CDR3 is CASSLQVLRADTQYF. CDR3 DNA: TGTGCCAGCAGCTTGCAGGTCCTACGCGCAGATACGCAGTATTTT.

The V call is TRBV5-6, the J call TRBJ2-2; 7 bases are shared with TRBD2. Germline V gene lookup returns CDR1 SGHDT and CDR2 YYEEEE. There are 15 residues in the CDR3. The V gene end was trimmed by 2 bases and the J gene end by 7 bases; junction bases not matched to a gene: 8. The CDR3 DNA follows: TGTGCCAGCAGCTTCCAGACTAGCCTAGGCGGGGAGCTGTTTTTT. This translates into CASSFQTSLGGELFF.

The chain employs TRBV11-3 and TRBJ2-1; a weak D match, TRBD2 (6 bases). The germline gives CDR1 SGHNT, CDR2 YENEEA. Trimming stripped 8 bases from V and 5 bases from J, with 19 bases between. This CDR3 contains 15 residues. CDR3 sequence (DNA): TGTGCCAGCGCTCCCGGGCTGGGGGGAAACAATGAGCAGTTCTTC. Translating gives CASAPGLGGNNEQFF.

This chain uses TRBV5-8 with TRBJ1-1; 9 nucleotides agree with TRBD1. The germline V gene has CDR1 SGHTS and CDR2 YDEGEE. Losses at the gene ends were 4 bases for V and 5 bases for J; bases not matched to a gene: 9. The CDR3 has 15 residues. In nucleotides, the CDR3 is TGTGCCAGCAGCCCGCAAGACAGGGGGTGGACTGAAGCTTTCTTT. Its protein product is CASSPQDRGWTEAFF. Combining the CDR3 with reference TRBV5-8 and TRBJ1-1 gives the whole variable domain EAGVTQSPTHLIKTRGQQATLRCSPISGHTSVYWYQQALGLGLQFLLWYDEGEERNRGNFPPRFSGRQFPNYSSELNVNALELEDSALYLCASSPQDRGWTEAFFGQGTRLTVV.

This chain joins TRBV6-1 and TRBJ1-1; 7 bases are a match to TRBD1. The germline CDR1 and CDR2 sequences are MNHNS and SASEGT. V shed 4 bases, J shed 1 base, and the junction held 3 bases outside the gene matches. The CDR3 length is 14 residues. The CDR3, as DNA: TGTGCCAGCAGTGGGACAGGTACGAACACTGAAGCTTTCTTT. It is translated as CASSGTGTNTEAFF.

A few counts support this clone. The V and J genes are TRBV5-1 and TRBJ2-7; TRBD1 matches 7 bases. Germline assignment: CDR1 SGHRS and CDR2 YFSETQ. There are 13 residues in the CDR3. J gave up 9 bases and V 4 bases, and 10 bases lay outside the gene matches. The CDR3 region is CASSGPGQSGQYF. CDR3 nucleotide sequence: TGCGCCAGCAGCGGACCGGGACAGAGTGGGCAGTACTTC. The full variable domain, completed using reference TRBV5-1 and TRBJ2-7, is KAGVTQTPRYLIKTRGQQVTLSCSPISGHRSVSWYQQTPGQGLQFLFEYFSETQRNKGNFPGRFSGRQFSNSRSEMNVSTLELGDSALYLCASSGPGQSGQYFGPGTRLTVT.

The chain recombines TRBV2 with TRBJ1-4, with unresolved D. There are 18 residues in the CDR3. Trimming took off 7 bases at V and 3 bases at J, with 24 bases between the two ends. Germline CDR1 and CDR2: SNHLY and FYNNEI. The DNA of the CDR3 is TGTGCCAGCATCCGGGCTGAAGGGCAGGCGGGAGCTAATGAAAAACTGTTTTTT. It encodes CASIRAEGQAGANEKLFF.

The chain couples TRBV2 to TRBJ1-2; D gene uncertain. Germline CDR1 and CDR2: SNHLY and FYNNEI. Deletions cut 6 bases from V and 1 base from J, with 15 bases between. The CDR3 contains 15 residues. CDR3 in DNA: TGTGCCAGCAGCCCCTCACACCTTAATAACTATGGCTACACCTTC. Translation: CASSPSHLNNYGYTF.

The rearrangement joins TRBV28 to TRBJ2-2, with 8 bases fitting TRBD2. The CDR3 extends over 16 amino acids. The germline CDR1 and CDR2 sequences are MDHEN and SYDVKM. V was pared by 3 bases and J by 6 bases, with 9 bases of the junction left unmatched. CDR3 in amino acids: CASSLVGGGFPGELFF. CDR3 coding DNA: TGTGCCAGCAGTTTGGTCGGGGGGGGGTTCCCCGGGGAGCTGTTTTTT.

The chain combines TRBV27 with TRBJ2-2, with D possibly matching TRBD1 (5 bases). Germline values: CDR1 MNHEY, CDR2 SMNVEV (reference sequence). Trimming pared 3 bases from V and 0 bases from J, leaving 8 bases between. This CDR3 region has 15 residues. In DNA, the CDR3 is TGTGCCAGCAGTTTGGACACTCCGAACACCGGGGAGCTGTTTTTT. Translating it yields CASSLDTPNTGELFF.

The rearrangement joins TRBV6-1 to TRBJ1-3, with D uncertain. V was clipped by 6 bases and J by 4 bases, with 13 bases between them. CDR1 is MNHNS, CDR2 SASEGT, per germline. The CDR3 runs 14 residues. The CDR3 spells CASRGGSVGNTIYF. In DNA, the CDR3 is TGTGCCAGCAGGGGAGGGTCCGTCGGAAACACCATATATTTT.

The V call is TRBV5-6, the J call TRBJ1-2; D call uncertain. The length of the CDR3 is 13 residues. Germline CDR1 is SGHDT and CDR2 is YYEEEE. Trimming removed 4 bases at V and 1 base at J, with 8 bases between. The CDR3 sequence: CASSPGYNYGYTF. The CDR3 DNA reads as TGTGCCAGCAGCCCGGGTTATAACTATGGCTACACCTTC.

V is TRBV4-3 and J is TRBJ1-3; D gene unclear. This CDR3 spans 15 amino acids. CDR1 is LGHNA, CDR2 YSLEER, per germline. Trimming shortened V by 0 bases and J by 4 bases, and 10 bases separated the two germline ends. In DNA, the CDR3 is TGCGCCAGCAGCCAAGATAACAGTTACGGAAACACCATATATTTT. Amino acid sequence: CASSQDNSYGNTIYF.